This record covers a single T cell receptor (beta chain). Its antigen is not known. These data come from a study of cytotoxic CD8 clonotypes in ibrutinib-treated CLL. Study context: Some 10 relapsed/refractory, approximately 15 treatment-naive; roughly 17 IGHV unmutated.

Germline-derived CDR1 and CDR2 are MGHRA and YSYEKL. The V and J ends lost 1 base and 5 bases respectively, with 15 bases between them. The CDR3 is made up of 15 amino acids. This table comes from immunoSEQ multiplex PCR, and its TCRdb copy is limited to in-frame clones, with some not included. The sample lists approximately 350,000 clones, around 66% occurring once. Study-level points and caveats: Once treatment began, public clonotypes, which were uncommon, contracted or stayed stable. Sustained-remission and progressing patients' sampling times differed. Clonality was higher at baseline than in age-matched healthy donors and tracked circulating CD8+ T-cell counts.

The genes are TRBV4-1 and TRBJ2-7; a weak D match, TRBD1 (5 bases). The sample consisted of PBMCs, taken after 36 months of ibrutinib treatment. The TCR sequence derives from a human donor with chronic lymphocytic leukemia. In DNA form, the CDR3 reads TGCGCCAGCAGCCAAGTAGTCAGGGTAGACGACGAGCAGTACTTC. Amino acids: CASSQVVRVDDEQYF.